Presented here are 22 T cell receptor beta chains from one specimen sequenced in a study of CD8+ T cells in alopecia areata. Treatment: oral pan-JAK inhibitor, 5-10 mg twice daily. Isolated RNA was reverse transcribed into cDNA used as the sequencing template. Sequencing was performed with immunoSEQ multiplex PCR; in TCRdb, only in-frame clones are kept and a portion is missing. The data hold under 350,000 clones, with over 45% observed a single time. This specimen was CD4+ T cells sorted from blood, taken at week 24, from a patient treated with tofacitinib. Receptors originate from a human donor with alopecia areata.

The J gene is TRBJ2-3, the V gene TRBV29-1; 8 bases match TRBD2. In germline, CDR1 is SQVTM, CDR2 ANQGSEA. The V gene end was trimmed by 2 bases and the J gene end by 5 bases; junction bases not matched to a gene: 3. The CDR3 is 13 residues long. The CDR3 region has the DNA TGCAGCGTTGAACAGCGGGGGCTAGATACGCAGTATTTT. Translation gives CSVEQRGLDTQYF.

The V call is TRBV5-6, the J call TRBJ1-6; D unresolved. Trimming removed 3 bases from V and 9 bases from J, with 10 bases in between. There are 13 residues in the CDR3. Looked up from germline, CDR1 is SGHDT and CDR2 is YYEEEE. Written as DNA, the CDR3 is TGTGCCAGCAGCTCCACGTGGACTTCACCCCTCCACTTT. Amino acid sequence: CASSSTWTSPLHF.

The gene calls are TRBV6-5 and TRBJ1-6; D unresolved. Trimming took off 2 bases at V and 5 bases at J, with 7 bases between the two ends. The CDR3 loop spans 14 amino acids. Per germline, CDR1 MNHEY and CDR2 SVGAGI. The CDR3 sequence: CASSYKADNSPLHF. The CDR3 DNA reads TGTGCCAGCAGTTACAAGGCTGATAATTCACCCCTCCACTTT.

Written as DNA, the CDR3 is TGTGCCTCTAAACCTAGCGGGGGGGCTCACGAGACCCAGTACTTC. It is translated as CASKPSGGAHETQYF. This chain joins TRBV30 and TRBJ2-5, with 12 bases aligning to TRBD2. The V and J ends lost 7 bases and 5 bases, in that order; junction bases with no gene match: 11. This CDR3 comprises 15 residues. Per germline, CDR1 GTSNPN and CDR2 SVGIG (reference sequence).

This clone was counted a few times. The CDR3 DNA sequence: TGTGCCATCAGGCTCGACAGGGGAAACACTGAAGCTTTCTTT. This gives the protein CAIRLDRGNTEAFF. This sequence joins TRBV10-3 and TRBJ1-1; 8 bases map to TRBD1. CDR1 and CDR2 from the germline V gene are ENHRY and SYGVKD. CDR3 length: 14 residues. The ends lost 6 bases at V and 2 bases at J; junction bases unmatched: 5.

Many counts were recorded for this clone. The V call is TRBV30, the J call TRBJ2-1; no definite D call. V was pared by 5 bases and J by 10 bases, with 15 bases between. The CDR3 runs to 12 residues. Per germline, CDR1 GTSNPN and CDR2 SVGIG (reference sequence). Here the CDR3 reads CAWGALGSEQFF. CDR3 sequence (DNA): TGTGCCTGGGGAGCTCTTGGTTCAGAGCAGTTCTTC.

This clone was counted a few times. This chain's CDR3 is CASSLPDTEAFF. The DNA for the CDR3 is TGCGCCAGCAGCTTGCCGGACACTGAAGCTTTCTTT. The rearrangement links TRBV5-1 to TRBJ1-1, with D unclear. The CDR3 is 12 residues long. Germline V gene data show CDR1 as SGHRS and CDR2 as YFSETQ. V lost 1 base, J lost 3 bases, and 4 bases lay in between.

This chain links TRBV6-6 with TRBJ1-1; D unclear. Germline CDR1 is MNHNY and CDR2 is SVGAGI (reference sequence). V was clipped by 2 bases and J by 0 bases, with 7 bases between them. The CDR3 runs 14 residues. CDR3 in amino acids: CASSYGGMNTEAFF. The CDR3 coding sequence is TGTGCCAGCAGTTACGGCGGGATGAACACTGAAGCTTTCTTT.

The CDR3 coding sequence is TGTGCCATCAGTACAGGGTCCTATGGCTACACCTTC. Protein sequence: CAISTGSYGYTF. The V gene is TRBV10-3, the J gene TRBJ1-2; TRBD1 is a possible D gene (6 bases). CDR3 length equals 12 residues. Germline CDR1 is ENHRY and CDR2 is SYGVKD. V shed 5 bases and J shed 4 bases, with 8 bases lying between them.

This sequence joins TRBV4-1 and TRBJ2-3; perhaps TRBD2 as D (7 bases). V was pared by 2 bases and J by 4 bases, with 10 bases between. This CDR3 is 14 amino acids long. The germline V gene encodes CDR1 MGHRA and CDR2 YSYEKL. CDR3 in amino acids: CASSQPGGPDTQYF. CDR3 nucleotide sequence: TGCGCCAGCAGCCAACCGGGGGGCCCAGATACGCAGTATTTT.

This sequence joins TRBV29-1 and TRBJ1-2; TRBD1 matches at 8 bases. Germline V gene sequence: CDR1 SQVTM, CDR2 ANQGSEA. CDR3 length: 14 residues. V lost 0 bases and J lost 6; bases outside the gene matches: 6. The CDR3 region is CSVEDHGRGHGYTF. CDR3 DNA sequence: TGCAGCGTTGAAGATCATGGCAGGGGGCATGGCTACACCTTC.

This clone was picked up a small number of times. This chain links TRBV19 with TRBJ1-2; D is unresolved. Trimming shortened V by 7 bases and J by 7 bases, and 22 bases separated the two germline ends. The germline V gene encodes CDR1 LNHDA and CDR2 SQIVND (reference sequence). This CDR3 has 15 residues. This CDR3 reads CASTLDGGKRSGYTF. CDR3 DNA sequence: TGTGCCAGTACCCTGGACGGCGGGAAACGGAGTGGCTACACCTTC. The complete variable domain, with remaining parts taken from reference TRBV19 and TRBJ1-2, reads DGGITQSPKYLFRKEGQNVTLSCEQNLNHDAMYWYRQDPGQGLRLIYYSQIVNDFQKGDIAEGYSVSREKKESFPLTVTSAQKNPTAFYLCASTLDGGKRSGYTFGSGTRLTVV.

This clone has more than one count but fewer than ten. The chain combines TRBV28 with TRBJ2-7; 10 positions match TRBD1. This CDR3 has 16 residues. V gave up 2 bases and J gave up 3 bases; unmatched junction bases: 7. Per the germline V gene, CDR1 is MDHEN and CDR2 is SYDVKM. CDR3 sequence (DNA): TGTGCCAGCAGTTTAAGACAGGGGGCTCTCGGCTACGAGCAGTACTTC. Amino acids: CASSLRQGALGYEQYF.

The chain carries TRBV30 and TRBJ1-1; D perhaps matches TRBD1 (5 bases). CDR3 length: 11 residues. Trimming cost V 1 base and J 9 bases, with 9 bases left between them. Germline lookup yields CDR1 GTSNPN and CDR2 SVGIG (reference sequence). For the CDR3, the DNA is TGTGCCTGGAGTGGCCAGGGAAAAGCTTTCTTT. Translating gives CAWSGQGKAFF.

Note on this clone: Additional DNA sequences in this sample encode the identical CDR3. This sequence joins TRBV7-2 and TRBJ2-5, with a weak D call TRBD2 (5 bases). CDR1 and CDR2 (germline): SGHTA, FQGNSA. The CDR3 spans 13 residues. Trimming stripped 3 bases from V and 4 bases from J, with 9 bases between. The CDR3 loop is CASSLTGGETQYF. DNA of the CDR3: TGTGCCAGCAGCTTGACTGGAGGAGAGACCCAGTACTTC.

V and J are TRBV9 and TRBJ1-5, with 7 nucleotides matching TRBD1. Germline CDR1 reads SGDLS; CDR2 reads YYNGEE. The CDR3 is 15 residues long. V lost 2 bases, J lost 5 bases, and 7 bases stayed unmatched. CDR3 coding DNA: TGTGCCAGCAGCGTTGGGCAGGGGGTGGATCAGCCCCAGCATTTT. It is translated as CASSVGQGVDQPQHF.

The rearrangement links TRBV28 to TRBJ1-5; D gene uncertain. Per the germline V gene, CDR1 is MDHEN and CDR2 is SYDVKM. With 5 bases removed from V and 1 base from J, the gap between germline ends came to 9 bases. The CDR3 has 14 residues. Written as DNA, the CDR3 is TGTGCCAGCAGTCATGGGGTGAGCAATCAGCCCCAGCATTTT. Amino acids: CASSHGVSNQPQHF. Looking up the rest from reference TRBV28 and TRBJ1-5 gives the full variable domain: DVKVTQSSRYLVKRTGEKVFLECVQDMDHENMFWYRQDPGLGLRLIYFSYDVKMKEKGDIPEGYSVSREKKERFSLILESASTNQTSMYLCASSHGVSNQPQHFGDGTRLSIL.

This clone was seen more than once but under ten times. The chain uses TRBV29-1 and TRBJ2-3; no definite D call. Germline CDR1 is SQVTM and CDR2 is ANQGSEA. V lost 4 bases to trimming and J lost 4 bases, with 15 bases between them. The CDR3 runs to 14 residues. DNA of the CDR3: TGCAGCGTTGGTGGAGTCCCCTTCCCAGATACGCAGTATTTT. It specifies CSVGGVPFPDTQYF.

The gene calls are TRBV4-2 and TRBJ2-7; possibly TRBD1 or TRBD2 for D (6 bases each). The CDR3 runs to 15 residues. Germline V gene data show CDR1 as LGHNA and CDR2 as YNFKEQ. V lost 0 bases and J lost 4, with 13 bases in between. The CDR3: CASSQDLQGGYEQYF. CDR3 in DNA: TGTGCCAGCAGCCAAGACTTACAGGGAGGATACGAGCAGTACTTC.

The chain uses TRBV5-6 and TRBJ1-4; D unresolved. The CDR3 has 13 amino acids. Germline V gene lookup returns CDR1 SGHDT and CDR2 YYEEEE. V was clipped by 4 bases and J by 6 bases, with 10 bases between them. The CDR3 DNA follows: TGTGCCAGCAGCCGTTGGAGGGATGAAAAACTGTTTTTT. Protein: CASSRWRDEKLFF.

The V gene is TRBV27, the J gene TRBJ1-1, with D hard to call. Germline-derived CDR1 and CDR2 are MNHEY and SMNVEV (reference sequence). The ends were cut back, 1 base at V and 1 base at J, with 4 bases in the middle. The CDR3 covers 13 residues. The CDR3 reads CASSLLWNTEAFF. The DNA for the CDR3 is TGTGCCAGCAGTTTATTGTGGAACACTGAAGCTTTCTTT.

The V and J genes are TRBV27 and TRBJ2-6; D gene ambiguous. Germline V lookup: CDR1 MNHEY, CDR2 SMNVEV (reference sequence). V lost 1 base and J 0 bases, leaving 13 bases between the germline ends. The CDR3 is 18 amino acids. The chain's CDR3 is CASSLWEGINSGANVLTF. The CDR3 DNA reads as TGTGCCAGCAGTTTATGGGAAGGAATCAACTCTGGGGCCAACGTCCTGACTTTC.